This TCR beta chain was found in a study of Ad26.COV2.S vaccination and SARS-CoV-2 variants. Whole-study context: COV1001, an Ad26.COV2.S trial, supplied this vaccine-arm donor.

Described treatment: about 20 received Ad26.COV2.S at low or high dose, single or two shots; a few received placebo; per-sample allocation not given. The investigators took samples on day 63 after the first vaccine or placebo injection. The assay was immunoSEQ multiplex PCR, and TCRdb's table has in-frame clones only and misses some. This sample has some 390,000 clones, with approximately 90% found just once. The specimen was peripheral blood, collected in a trial of Ad26.COV2.S vaccine versus placebo. The origin of this receptor is a person between 18 and 60 years old who received the Ad26.COV2.S COVID-19 vaccine or a placebo.

The CDR3: CASSPSRGNEKLFF. The CDR3 DNA reads TGTGCCAGCAGCCCAAGCAGGGGTAATGAAAAACTGTTTTTT. The chain couples TRBV7-6 to TRBJ1-4; possibly TRBD1 for D (6 bases). The CDR3 contains 14 residues. Trimming removed 5 bases at V and 4 bases at J, with 11 bases between. The germline gives CDR1 SGHVS, CDR2 FNYEAQ.